This is a list of T cell receptor beta chains from one sample in a study of early T cells in non-severe SARS-CoV-2 infection. TCRdb re-called the 5' RACE reads with MiXCR, one entry per CDR3 protein. The top ten hold 20% of the sample, which has tens of thousands of distinct CDR3 sequences, roughly a tenth seen once. The material sequenced was whole blood. The origin of the receptors is an adult who was a healthcare worker with PCR-confirmed SARS-CoV-2 infection or an uninfected control (not recorded which). CDR3s include the opening cysteine and the closing phenylalanine or tryptophan. The D gene is left open where the match is weak. Size is omitted from some rows. Given values are once, few, many or a class for expanded clones.

abundance,v_gene,j_gene,d_gene,CDR3nt,CDR3aa
many,TRBV12-3/TRBV12-4,TRBJ2-1,NA,TGTGCCAGCAGTTTATCGCAGGGGGGTCTTGCCTACAATGAGCAGTTCTTC,CASSLSQGGLAYNEQFF
NA,TRBV3-1,TRBJ2-7,TRBD1,TGTGCCAGCAGCCCCGGACAGGGCCGATACGAGCAGTACTTC,CASSPGQGRYEQYF
few,TRBV20-1,TRBJ2-1,NA,TGCAGTGCGCGTGGTCTAGGAGGAAATGAGCAGTTCTTC,CSARGLGGNEQFF
few,TRBV2,TRBJ2-7,NA,TGTGCCAGCAGTCCCCCTAGCGCCGACGCCTACGAGCAGTACTTC,CASSPPSADAYEQYF
many,TRBV7-6,TRBJ2-2,NA,TGTGCCAGCAGCTCCCTTACATTGGGCTCAAACACCGGGGAGCTGTTTTTT,CASSSLTLGSNTGELFF
few,TRBV29-1,TRBJ1-1,NA,TGCAGCGTTGGAGGGATTCAGGGGAACACTGAAGCTTTCTTT,CSVGGIQGNTEAFF
many,TRBV6-5,TRBJ1-3,NA,TGTGCCAGCAGTTCCCGGACGGCGAATAGGGGAAACACCATATATTTT,CASSSRTANRGNTIYF
few,TRBV7-8,TRBJ2-3,TRBD2,TGTGCCAGCAGCTCACTAGCGGGGGCAGATACGCAGTATTTT,CASSSLAGADTQYF
few,TRBV9,TRBJ2-2,NA,TGTGCCAGCAGCGTAGGGGAAGGGGCCGGGGAGCTGTTTTTT,CASSVGEGAGELFF
NA,TRBV4-1,TRBJ2-5,NA,TGCGCCAGCAGCCAAGATCCTCACGGGGCAGGGGCAGAGACCCAGTACTTC,CASSQDPHGAGAETQYF
NA,TRBV7-9,TRBJ1-4,NA,TGTGCCAGCACTTCCGGGGGCACTAATGAAAAACTGTTTTTT,CASTSGGTNEKLFF
few,TRBV5-5,TRBJ2-5,NA,TGTGCCAGCAGCTTGGTTACAGACCAAGAGACCCAGTACTTC,CASSLVTDQETQYF
many,TRBV4-1,TRBJ2-7,NA,TGCGCCAGCAGCCTAGGGACGGGCATCTACGAGCAGTACTTC,CASSLGTGIYEQYF
many,TRBV7-8,TRBJ2-6,NA,TGTGCCAGCAGCATATCGACCGTCTCTGGGGCCAACGTCCTGACTTTC,CASSISTVSGANVLTF
many,TRBV4-2,TRBJ2-7,NA,TGTGCCAGCAGCCAAGAGGGTTCTAGGGGCTACGAGCAGTACTTC,CASSQEGSRGYEQYF
few,TRBV20-1,TRBJ1-1,NA,TGCAGTGCTCCCCACGAACGCGGCACTGAAGCTTTCTTT,CSAPHERGTEAFF
few,TRBV20-1,TRBJ1-5,NA,TGCAGTGCGCTCGGGGGCAATCAGCCCCAGCATTTT,CSALGGNQPQHF
many,TRBV7-2,TRBJ1-2,NA,TGTGCCAGCAGGCCCACCGGGGGGAGGGATGGCTACACCTTC,CASRPTGGRDGYTF
NA,TRBV10-3,TRBJ2-3,TRBD2,TGTGCCACCATTAGCGGGGTCGACACAGATACGCAGTATTTT,CATISGVDTDTQYF
few,TRBV5-1,TRBJ2-5,TRBD1,TGCGCCAGCAGAAGGGGGCTTCAAGAGACCCAGTACTTC,CASRRGLQETQYF
NA,TRBV11-1,TRBJ2-7,NA,TGTGCCAGCAGCTTATATTCCTCCTACGAGCAGTACTTC,CASSLYSSYEQYF
few,TRBV5-1,TRBJ2-1,TRBD1,TGCGCCAGCAGCCGTGGGACAGTGAATGAGCAGTTCTTC,CASSRGTVNEQFF
many,TRBV7-9,TRBJ2-5,TRBD1,TGTGCCAGCAGCCCGACAGGGGCCCAGACCCAGTACTTC,CASSPTGAQTQYF
few,TRBV27,TRBJ2-2,NA,TGTGCCAGCGCAGGGACCGGGGAGCTGTTTTTT,CASAGTGELFF
many,TRBV5-1,TRBJ2-2,NA,TGCGCCAGCAGCTTACAGGGTAATACCGGGGAGCTGTTTTTT,CASSLQGNTGELFF
NA,TRBV10-3,TRBJ1-2,NA,TGTGCCATCAGTGAGTCAGGCCCCAGCTATGGCTACACCTTC,CAISESGPSYGYTF
many,TRBV11-2,TRBJ2-1,NA,TGTGCCAGCAGCCCGGGCCACAATGAGCAGTTCTTC,CASSPGHNEQFF
few,TRBV9,TRBJ2-3,NA,TGTGCCAGCAGCGTAGGAGGGGCAGGGGATACGCAGTATTTT,CASSVGGAGDTQYF
NA,TRBV18,TRBJ2-7,TRBD2,TGTGCCAGCTCACCCCGCGCGGGGGGCCACTACGAGCAGTACTTC,CASSPRAGGHYEQYF
many,TRBV11-2,TRBJ1-3,NA,TGTGCCAGCAGCTTAGCTCCGGGAGGGTTAGGAAACACCATATATTTT,CASSLAPGGLGNTIYF
many,TRBV3-1,TRBJ2-3,TRBD2,TGTGCCAGCAGCCCCGGCGGGGGGCACGGTACGCAGTATTTT,CASSPGGGHGTQYF
many,TRBV7-2,TRBJ2-7,NA,TGTGCCAGCAGCTTACTCACCGGCTCCTACGAGCAGTACTTC,CASSLLTGSYEQYF
many,TRBV12-3/TRBV12-4,TRBJ2-7,NA,TGTGCCAGCAGTCCCCAACATTACGAGCAGTACTTC,CASSPQHYEQYF
few,TRBV5-1,TRBJ1-2,NA,TGCGCCAGCAGCTTGAGCGGCGACACATCTAACTATGGCTACACCTTC,CASSLSGDTSNYGYTF
few,TRBV20-1,TRBJ2-3,TRBD2,TGCAGTGCTACCGATGCCCTTTCTAGCGGGTCCCTGTCCACAGATACGCAGTATTTT,CSATDALSSGSLSTDTQYF
many,TRBV24-1,TRBJ1-2,NA,TGTGCCACCAGTAATGGTCAGACCGGCTACACCTTC,CATSNGQTGYTF
once,TRBV6-2/TRBV6-3,TRBJ2-1,TRBD2,TGTGCCAGCAGTTACCGCCGTAGCGGGGGGGCCAATGAGCAGTTCTTC,CASSYRRSGGANEQFF
NA,TRBV6-5,TRBJ1-1,NA,TGTGCCAGCAGTTACTGGCAAAACACTGAAGCTTTCTTT,CASSYWQNTEAFF
few,TRBV12-3/TRBV12-4,TRBJ1-5,NA,TGTGCCAGCACCCTGGCGAGTTTACAGCCCCAGCATTTT,CASTLASLQPQHF
many,TRBV30,TRBJ2-7,NA,TGTGCCTGCCGGGACACCCTATACGAGCAGTACTTC,CACRDTLYEQYF
NA,TRBV14,TRBJ2-1,TRBD2,TGTGCCAGCAGCCCCCTCCGCGGGGGCTACAATGAGCAGTTCTTC,CASSPLRGGYNEQFF
NA,TRBV18,TRBJ2-2,NA,TGTGCCAGCTCACCCCAGTTGGGCGGGGAGCTGTTTTTT,CASSPQLGGELFF
few,TRBV11-2,TRBJ2-1,TRBD2,TGTGCCAGCAGCTTTGCGGGTAGCGGGAGGCTCTTC,CASSFAGSGRLF
NA,TRBV3-1,TRBJ1-1,NA,TGTGCCAGCAGCCACGGGGGGAACACTGAAGCTTTCTTT,CASSHGGNTEAFF
many,TRBV12-3/TRBV12-4,TRBJ1-1,NA,TGTGCCAGCAGTTGGACGTTAATGAACACTGAAGCTTTCTTT,CASSWTLMNTEAFF
NA,TRBV10-3,TRBJ2-7,NA,TGTGCCATCAGTGATGACAGGCTAGGGTCCTACGAGCAGTACTTC,CAISDDRLGSYEQYF